This T cell receptor beta chain was sequenced during a study of blood T cell repertoires in COVID-19. Study-level information: From the United States, Italy and Spain came samples of acute and convalescent COVID-19. From T cells, B-cell-depleted T cells, or PBMCs came the material, which was cDNA or gDNA.

Data came from immunoSEQ multiplex PCR; TCRdb stores just in-frame clones and leaves some out. Among about 160,000 clones listed, around 85% were seen once. Participants' reported clinical history set cohort assignment. From germline, CDR1 is MNHNS and CDR2 SASEGT. This CDR3 comprises 13 residues. V dropped 4 bases and J dropped 2 bases, with 6 bases sitting between them. The V gene is TRBV6-1, the J gene TRBJ1-5; D ambiguous. The material sequenced was PBMCs or T cells enriched from blood (not recorded which). The TCR was taken from a woman aged 40 to 50 with acute COVID-19. As DNA, the CDR3 is TGTGCCAGCAGTGTGACTGGCAATCAGCCCCAGCATTTT. Protein: CASSVTGNQPQHF.